This T cell receptor (beta chain) was captured in a study of CD8 T cells in Susac syndrome. The V and J ends lost 2 bases and 7 bases respectively, with 14 bases between them. Germline V gene sequence: CDR1 SEHNR, CDR2 FQNEAQ (reference sequence). The length of the CDR3 is 15 residues. An input of roughly 0.5 to 1 ug of RNA was subjected to reverse transcription using random hexamers. The authors amplified TCR beta CDR3 across 54 Vbeta and 13 Jbeta using immunoSEQ multiplex PCR. TCRdb re-analysed the immunoSEQ multiplex PCR reads in MiXCR, keeping a single row per CDR3 protein. The table includes 170,000 or so distinct CDR3 sequences, 80% to 95% detected once.

V usage is TRBV7-9 and J usage is TRBJ2-2; a possible D gene is TRBD2 (6 bases). Input material: CD4+ T cells from PBMCs. This receptor was obtained from a human donor with multiple sclerosis. CDR3 residues: CASSLKRLEIGELFF. The CDR3 DNA is TGTGCCAGCAGCTTAAAGAGACTAGAGATCGGGGAGCTGTTTTTT.